A selection of T cell receptor beta chains follows, all from one sample in a study of shared clonotypes between healthy human individuals. Method: immunoSEQ multiplex PCR; TCRdb's copy keeps in-frame clones and lacks some. The sample includes over a million clones, about four fifths seen only once; the top ten take 0.5% to 0.6%. The sequenced sample consisted of memory CD4+ T cells from PBMCs. All receptors derive from a man between 18 and 29 years old in good health. Some clones in this sample may be carry-over from other donors' samples. Both conserved end residues are part of each CDR3. Each record gives: D gene, CDR3 length, J gene, clone size, V gene, CDR3 DNA, CDR3 protein. A D gene is named only where the DNA matches it firmly. Size is stated for part of the rows, as once, few or many counts, or as a class when the clone is expanded.

>.|14|TRBJ2-3|.|TRBV9
TGTGCCAGCAGCGTAGTTGACGGAACAGATACGCAGTATTTT
CASSVVDGTDTQYF
>.|15|TRBJ2-7|.|TRBV14
TGTGCCAGCAGCCAAACCTTGGGGGGCACGTACGAGCAGTACTTC
CASSQTLGGTYEQYF
>.|13|TRBJ2-7|.|TRBV6-9
TGTGCCAGCAGACTCATGCTCTGCTGTGAGCAGTACTTC
CASRLMLCCEQYF
>TRBD1|16|TRBJ2-7|.|TRBV11-2
TGTGCCAGCAGCCCCCTTAACCGGGACAGGGGCTACGAGCAGTACTTC
CASSPLNRDRGYEQYF
>TRBD2|15|TRBJ2-2|few|TRBV5-1
TGCGCCAGCAGCCCTAAGCGGGAAAACACCGGGGAGCTGTTTTTT
CASSPKRENTGELFF
>.|16|TRBJ1-5|.|TRBV27
TGTGCCAGCAGACAGGCGAGCGTTTATAGCAATCAGCCCCAGCATTTT
CASRQASVYSNQPQHF
>.|14|TRBJ2-3|.|TRBV5-1
TGCGCCAGCAGCTTGGAATGGAGCACAGATACGCAGTATTTT
CASSLEWSTDTQYF
>.|17|TRBJ2-2|.|TRBV1
TGCACCAGCAGCCCATTGCTAGCGGCGAAAGACACCGGGGAGCTGTTTTTT
CTSSPLLAAKDTGELFF
>.|13|TRBJ2-5|.|TRBV28
TGTGCCAGCAGTTTACTGGGTCCAGAGACCCAGTACTTC
CASSLLGPETQYF
>TRBD2|14|TRBJ2-5|.|TRBV10-3
TGTGCCATCAGTAGTACTAGCGGACAAGAGACCCAGTACTTC
CAISSTSGQETQYF